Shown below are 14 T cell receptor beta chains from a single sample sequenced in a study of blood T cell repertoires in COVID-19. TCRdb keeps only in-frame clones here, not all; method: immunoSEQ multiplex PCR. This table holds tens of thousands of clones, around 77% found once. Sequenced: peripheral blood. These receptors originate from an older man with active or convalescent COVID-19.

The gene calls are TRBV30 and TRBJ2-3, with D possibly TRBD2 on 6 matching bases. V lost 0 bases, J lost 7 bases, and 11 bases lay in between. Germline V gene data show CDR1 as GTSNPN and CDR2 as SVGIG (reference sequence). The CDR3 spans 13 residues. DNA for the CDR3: TGTGCCTGGAGTGTACCTGGAGGGAATACGCAGTATTTT. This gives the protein CAWSVPGGNTQYF.

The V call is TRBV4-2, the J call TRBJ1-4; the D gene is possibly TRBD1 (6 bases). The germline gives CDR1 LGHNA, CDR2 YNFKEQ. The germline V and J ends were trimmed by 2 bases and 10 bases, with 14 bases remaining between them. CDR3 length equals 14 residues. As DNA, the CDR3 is TGTGCCAGCAGCCAATCTAGGACAGACCTAAAACTGTTTTTT. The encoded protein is CASSQSRTDLKLFF.

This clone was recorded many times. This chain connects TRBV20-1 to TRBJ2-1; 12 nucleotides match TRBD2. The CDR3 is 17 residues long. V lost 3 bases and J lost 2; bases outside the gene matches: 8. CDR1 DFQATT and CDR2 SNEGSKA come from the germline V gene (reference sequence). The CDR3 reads CSASSSGGARAYNEQFF. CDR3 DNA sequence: TGCAGTGCTAGTTCTAGCGGGGGGGCTAGGGCCTACAATGAGCAGTTCTTC.

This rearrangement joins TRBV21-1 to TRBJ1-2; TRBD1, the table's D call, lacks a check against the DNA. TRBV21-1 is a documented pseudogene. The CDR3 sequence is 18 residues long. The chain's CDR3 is CASSKVGQNSTKGYGYTF. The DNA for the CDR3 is TGTGCCAGCAGCAAAGTGGGACAGAACTCAACGAAAGGCTATGGCTACACCTTC.

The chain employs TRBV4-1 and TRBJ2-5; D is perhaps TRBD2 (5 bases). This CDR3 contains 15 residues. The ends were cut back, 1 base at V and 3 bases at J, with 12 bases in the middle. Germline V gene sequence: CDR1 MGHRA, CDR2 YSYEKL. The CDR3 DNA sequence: TGCGCCAGCAGCCAAGGAGGGTGGCGGGAAGAGACCCAGTACTTC. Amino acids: CASSQGGWREETQYF.

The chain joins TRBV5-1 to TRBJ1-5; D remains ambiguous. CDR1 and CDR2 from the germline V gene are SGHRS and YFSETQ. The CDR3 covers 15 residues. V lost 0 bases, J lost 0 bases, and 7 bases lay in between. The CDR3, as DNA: TGCGCCAGCAGCTTGGAGAGATATAGCAATCAGCCCCAGCATTTT. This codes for CASSLERYSNQPQHF.

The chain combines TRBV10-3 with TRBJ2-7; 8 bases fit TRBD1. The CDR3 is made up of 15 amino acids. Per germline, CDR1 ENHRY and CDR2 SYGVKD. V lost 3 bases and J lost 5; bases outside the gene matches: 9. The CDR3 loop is CAISDLDRGVNEQYF. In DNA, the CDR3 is TGTGCCATCAGTGATTTAGACAGGGGAGTGAACGAGCAGTACTTC.

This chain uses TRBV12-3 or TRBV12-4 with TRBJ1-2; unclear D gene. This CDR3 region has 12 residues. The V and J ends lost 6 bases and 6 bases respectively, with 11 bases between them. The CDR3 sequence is CASSLIRHGYTF. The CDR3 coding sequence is TGTGCCAGCAGCCTTATCCGTCATGGCTACACCTTC.

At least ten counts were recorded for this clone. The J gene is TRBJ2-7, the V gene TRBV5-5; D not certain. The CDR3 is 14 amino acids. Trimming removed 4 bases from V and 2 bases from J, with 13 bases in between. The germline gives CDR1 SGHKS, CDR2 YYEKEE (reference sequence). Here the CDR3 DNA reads TGTGCCAGCAGCCTGCCCTCTAGTCCCTACGAGCAGTACTTC. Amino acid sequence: CASSLPSSPYEQYF. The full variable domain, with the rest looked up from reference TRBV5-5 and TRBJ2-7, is DAGVTQSPTHLIKTRGQQVTLRCSPISGHKSVSWYQQVLGQGPQFIFQYYEKEERGRGNFPDRFSARQFPNYSSELNVNALLLGDSALYLCASSLPSSPYEQYFGPGTRLTVT.

Written as DNA, the CDR3 is TGTGCTAGTGGTTGGACCGACAGGGAAATTCCCCTTTCGGGGGGCTACACCTTC. Translated: CASGWTDREIPLSGGYTF. The chain employs TRBV12-5 and TRBJ1-2, with 7 bases aligning to TRBD1. Trimming took 4 bases from V and 8 from J; bases not matched to a gene: 22. The germline CDR1 and CDR2 sequences are LGHNT and FRNRAP. The CDR3 consists of 18 residues.

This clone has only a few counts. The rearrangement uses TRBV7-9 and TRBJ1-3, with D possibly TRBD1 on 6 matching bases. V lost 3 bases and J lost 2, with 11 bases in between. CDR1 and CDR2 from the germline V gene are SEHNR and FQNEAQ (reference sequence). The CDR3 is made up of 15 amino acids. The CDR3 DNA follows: TGTGCCAGCAGCTTCGCAGGGGCAACTGGAAACACCATATATTTT. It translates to CASSFAGATGNTIYF.

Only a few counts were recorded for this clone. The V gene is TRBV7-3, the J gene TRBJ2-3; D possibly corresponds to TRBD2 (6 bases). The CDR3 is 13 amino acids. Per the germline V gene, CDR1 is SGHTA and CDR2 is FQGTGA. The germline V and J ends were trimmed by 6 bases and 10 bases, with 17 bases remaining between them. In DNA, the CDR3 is TGTGCCAGCAGTAGGCTAGCGAGGGACGCGCAGTATTTT. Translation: CASSRLARDAQYF.

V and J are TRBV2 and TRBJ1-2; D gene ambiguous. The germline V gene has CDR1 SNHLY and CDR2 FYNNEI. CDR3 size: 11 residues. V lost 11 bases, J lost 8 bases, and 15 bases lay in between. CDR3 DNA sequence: TGTGCCGCCTTGAGTACCGGGGGCTACACCTTC. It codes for CAALSTGGYTF.

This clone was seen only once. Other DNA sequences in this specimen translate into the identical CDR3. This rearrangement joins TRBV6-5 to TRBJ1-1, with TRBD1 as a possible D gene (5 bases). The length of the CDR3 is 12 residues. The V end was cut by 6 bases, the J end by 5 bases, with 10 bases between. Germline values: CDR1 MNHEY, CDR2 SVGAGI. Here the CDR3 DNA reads TGTGCCAGCAGCCGCGGGGGGACTGAAGCTTTCTTT. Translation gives CASSRGGTEAFF.